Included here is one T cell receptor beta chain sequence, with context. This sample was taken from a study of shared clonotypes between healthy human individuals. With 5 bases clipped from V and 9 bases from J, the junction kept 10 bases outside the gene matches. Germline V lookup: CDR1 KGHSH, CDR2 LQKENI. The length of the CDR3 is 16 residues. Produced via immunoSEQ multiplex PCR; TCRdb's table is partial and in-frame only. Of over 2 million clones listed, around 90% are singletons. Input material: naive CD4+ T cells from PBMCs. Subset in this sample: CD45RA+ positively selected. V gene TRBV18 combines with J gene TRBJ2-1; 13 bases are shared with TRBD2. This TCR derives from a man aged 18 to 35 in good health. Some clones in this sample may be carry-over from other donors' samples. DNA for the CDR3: TGTGCCAGCTCATCTTGGACTAGCGGGAGCAGCTCTGAGCAGTTCTTC. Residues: CASSSWTSGSSSEQFF.